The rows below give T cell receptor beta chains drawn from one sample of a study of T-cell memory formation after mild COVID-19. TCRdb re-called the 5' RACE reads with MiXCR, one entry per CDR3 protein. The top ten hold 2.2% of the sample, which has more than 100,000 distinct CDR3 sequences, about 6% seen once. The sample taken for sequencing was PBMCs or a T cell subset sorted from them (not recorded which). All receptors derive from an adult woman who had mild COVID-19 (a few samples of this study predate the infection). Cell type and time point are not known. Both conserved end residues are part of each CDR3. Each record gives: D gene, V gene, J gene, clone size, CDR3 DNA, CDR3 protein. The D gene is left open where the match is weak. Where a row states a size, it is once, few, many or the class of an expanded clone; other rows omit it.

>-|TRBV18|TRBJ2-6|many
TGTGCCAGCTCCCCGATTATGGTCCTAAGCTCTGGGGCCAACGTCCTGACTTTC
CASSPIMVLSSGANVLTF
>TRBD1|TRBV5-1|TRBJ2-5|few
TGCGCCAGCAGCTTCGGGACAGGGCAACAAGAGACCCAGTACTTC
CASSFGTGQQETQYF
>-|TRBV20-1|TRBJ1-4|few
TGCAGTGCTAGAGACCAACTAATTAATGAAAAACTGTTTTTT
CSARDQLINEKLFF
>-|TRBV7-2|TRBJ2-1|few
TGTGCCAGCAGCTTAGACGGGCTTAGCTCCTACAATGAGCAGTTCTTC
CASSLDGLSSYNEQFF
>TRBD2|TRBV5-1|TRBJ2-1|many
TGCGCCAGCAGCCCGAGGAGGACTGGACTAGCGGGATACAATGAGCAGTTCTTC
CASSPRRTGLAGYNEQFF
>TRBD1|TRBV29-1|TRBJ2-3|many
TGCAGCATCCTAACAGGGGGCGGCACAGATACGCAGTATTTT
CSILTGGGTDTQYF
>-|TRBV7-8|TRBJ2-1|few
TGTGCCAGCAGCGTTCTCGCGAGTATAAACTACAATGAGCAGTTCTTC
CASSVLASINYNEQFF
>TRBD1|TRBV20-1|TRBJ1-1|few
TGCAGTGCTAGTGCTGGGTCAGGGGGCACTGAAGCTTTCTTT
CSASAGSGGTEAFF
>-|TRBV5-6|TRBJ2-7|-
TGTGCCAGCAGCTTTCGCCGGTCGGGGCCCTACTACGAGCAGTACTTC
CASSFRRSGPYYEQYF
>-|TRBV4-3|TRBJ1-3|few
TGCGCCAGCAGCCAAGATCGGGGGGCGGCTGGAAACACCATATATTTT
CASSQDRGAAGNTIYF
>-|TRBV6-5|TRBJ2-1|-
TGTGCCAGCAGTTACTACTCCGGTGAGCAGTTCTTC
CASSYYSGEQFF
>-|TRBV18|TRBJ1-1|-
TGTGCCAGCTCACGCGAACAGAACATGAACACTGAAGCTTTCTTT
CASSREQNMNTEAFF
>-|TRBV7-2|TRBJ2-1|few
TGTGCCAGCAGCCCGAGGGGGTACAATGAGCAGTTCTTC
CASSPRGYNEQFF
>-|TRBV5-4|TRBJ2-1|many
TGTGCCAGCAGCTCGTCAATATCCTACAATGAGCAGTTCTTC
CASSSSISYNEQFF
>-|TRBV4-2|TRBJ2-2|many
TGTGCCTCCAGCACCCGACTCGCTGGGGACACCGGGGAGCTGTTTTTT
CASSTRLAGDTGELFF
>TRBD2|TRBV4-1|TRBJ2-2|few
TGCGCCAGCAGCCTTCAGCGGGAGTTGGTGAGCACCGGGGAGCTGTTTTTT
CASSLQRELVSTGELFF
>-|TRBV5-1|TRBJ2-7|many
TGCGCCAGCAGCCGGACTACCCCTAGGCCTACGGATGAGCAGTACTTC
CASSRTTPRPTDEQYF
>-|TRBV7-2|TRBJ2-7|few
TGTGCCAGCAGCTTAATGTCGGGGGACTCCTACGAGCAGTACTTC
CASSLMSGDSYEQYF
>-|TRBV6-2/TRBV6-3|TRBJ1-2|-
TGTGCCAGCAAGGACATGGACTTCTATGGCTACACCTTC
CASKDMDFYGYTF
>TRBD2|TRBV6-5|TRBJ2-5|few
TGTGCCAGCAGTTACCAGGGACTAGCATCGGAGACCCAGTACTTC
CASSYQGLASETQYF
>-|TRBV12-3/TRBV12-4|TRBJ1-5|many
TGTGCCAGCAGTTTCGGGGGGGTCAGCAATCAGCCCCAGCATTTT
CASSFGGVSNQPQHF
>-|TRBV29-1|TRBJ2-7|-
TGCAGCGTTGAAGATGTAATGACCTACGAGCAGTACTTC
CSVEDVMTYEQYF
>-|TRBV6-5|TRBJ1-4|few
TGTGCCAGCAGTTACTCAGGACCGATAAATGAAAAACTGTTTTTT
CASSYSGPINEKLFF
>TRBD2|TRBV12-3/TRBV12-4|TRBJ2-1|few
TGTGCCAGCAGCGTTAATAGCGGGGGGGCATACAATGAGCAGTTCTTC
CASSVNSGGAYNEQFF
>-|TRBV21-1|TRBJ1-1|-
TGTGCCAGCAGCAAAAGGAGAAACACTGAAGCTTTCTTT
CASSKRRNTEAFF
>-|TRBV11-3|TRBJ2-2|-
TGTGCCAGCAGCTATGGGAACACCGGGGAGCTGTTTTTT
CASSYGNTGELFF
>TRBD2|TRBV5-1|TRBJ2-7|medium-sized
TGCGCCAGCAGCTACGGACTAGCGGGAGCGAATGAGCAGTACTTC
CASSYGLAGANEQYF
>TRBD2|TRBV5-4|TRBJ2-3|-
TGTGCCAGCAGCTTGGCGCTCGGGGGGACCGATACGCAGTATTTT
CASSLALGGTDTQYF
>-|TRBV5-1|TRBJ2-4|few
TGCGCCAGCAGCTTGGGGAGCCGGGACATTCAGTACTTC
CASSLGSRDIQYF
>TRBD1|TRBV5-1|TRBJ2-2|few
TGCGCCAGCAGAATCGGACAGGGGGCCGGGGAGCTGTTTTTT
CASRIGQGAGELFF
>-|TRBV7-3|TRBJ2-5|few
TGTGCCAGCAGCTTATTGGGCAGCCCCCAAGAGACCCAGTACTTC
CASSLLGSPQETQYF
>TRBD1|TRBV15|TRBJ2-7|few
TGTGCCACCAGCAGAGAAAGGACAGGGGCCTACGAGCAGTACTTC
CATSRERTGAYEQYF
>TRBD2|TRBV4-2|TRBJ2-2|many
TGTGCCAGCAGCCAAGTCGGTCTAGCGGGAGGGGTTGGCGGGGAGCTGTTTTTT
CASSQVGLAGGVGGELFF
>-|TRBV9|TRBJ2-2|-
TGTGCCAGCAGCGTAGAAATTAGCGGCAACACCGGGGAGCTGTTTTTT
CASSVEISGNTGELFF
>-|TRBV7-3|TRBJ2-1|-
TGTGCCAGCAGCTTATTAATGTGTAAATTCCGCAGCACCTGTGAGAATGAGCAGTTCTTC
CASSLLMCKFRSTCENEQFF
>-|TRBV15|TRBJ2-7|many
TGTGCCACCAGCAGAGATACAGGGAGGGACGAGCAGTACTTC
CATSRDTGRDEQYF
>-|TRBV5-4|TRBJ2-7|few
TGTGCCAGCAGCACCTACGAGTACGACGAGCAGTACTTC
CASSTYEYDEQYF
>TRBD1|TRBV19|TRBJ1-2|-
TGTGCCAGCAACCGGGACAGAGTCTCTGGCTACACCTTC
CASNRDRVSGYTF
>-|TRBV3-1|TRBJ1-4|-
TGTGCCAGCAGCCAAGGGCCTGAAAAACTGTTTTTT
CASSQGPEKLFF
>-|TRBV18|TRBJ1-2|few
TGTGCCAGCCACTCCGCGTCAGGGGCTTCAGGCCATGGCTACACCTTC
CASHSASGASGHGYTF
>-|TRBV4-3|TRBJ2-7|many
TGCGCCAGCAGCCACGATCCGGGACACCCTTACGAGCAGTACTTC
CASSHDPGHPYEQYF
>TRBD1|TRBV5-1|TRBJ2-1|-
TGCGCCAGCAGCCCTAATAGTGACAGGGGGCTGCAGTTCTTC
CASSPNSDRGLQFF
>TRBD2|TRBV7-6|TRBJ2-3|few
TGTGCCAGCAGCTTAGACTGGGGCTGGCGGGAGGACACAGATACGCAGTATTTT
CASSLDWGWREDTDTQYF
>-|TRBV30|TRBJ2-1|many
TGTGCCTGGAGTGTACCCTCATCCCCCTTGAATGAGCAGTTCTTC
CAWSVPSSPLNEQFF
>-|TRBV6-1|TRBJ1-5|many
TGTGCCAGCAGTGACCGAGAGAATCAGCCCCAGCATTTT
CASSDRENQPQHF
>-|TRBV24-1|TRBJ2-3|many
TGTGCCACCAGTGGGAACAGGGTCCACACAGATACGCAGTATTTT
CATSGNRVHTDTQYF
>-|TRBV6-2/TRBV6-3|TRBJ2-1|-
TGTGCCAGCAGTTACTCGATCGGGTTCTACAATGAGCAGTTCTTC
CASSYSIGFYNEQFF
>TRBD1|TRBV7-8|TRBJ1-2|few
TGTGCCAGCAGCCATGGGGACAGGGAATATGGTGGCTACACCTTC
CASSHGDREYGGYTF
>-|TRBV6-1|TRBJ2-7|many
TGTGCCAGCAGCAAAAGGTCCAGGGAGGTCTCCGAGCAGTACTTC
CASSKRSREVSEQYF
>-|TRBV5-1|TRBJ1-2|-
TGCGCCAGCAGCTTGGGGAATCTGGGCTCTAACTATGGCTACACCTTC
CASSLGNLGSNYGYTF
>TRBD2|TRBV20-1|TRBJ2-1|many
TGCAGTGCCGGCCGTCCCCCTAGCGGGGCTAACAATGAGCAGTTCTTC
CSAGRPPSGANNEQFF
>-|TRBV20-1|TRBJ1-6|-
TGCAGTGCTAGAGATTTAGTCGCAGGTTCGGGGTCACCCCTCCACTTT
CSARDLVAGSGSPLHF
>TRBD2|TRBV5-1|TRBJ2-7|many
TGCGCCAGCAGCCTACTCGCCCGGGGAGGGGATCGGCTCGAGCAGTACTTC
CASSLLARGGDRLEQYF
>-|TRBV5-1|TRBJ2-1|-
TGCGCCAGCAGCATACAGACAGGTCCGGGGTCCAATGAGCAGTTCTTC
CASSIQTGPGSNEQFF
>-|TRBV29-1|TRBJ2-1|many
TGCAGCGTTGATCCGGGTTCGGGGCAGTTCTTC
CSVDPGSGQFF
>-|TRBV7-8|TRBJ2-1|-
TGTGCCAGCAGCTTAGGGTCTAGCAGCATTTATGAGCAGTTCTTC
CASSLGSSSIYEQFF
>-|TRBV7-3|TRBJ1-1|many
TGTGCCAGCAGCTTACAGGAGAACACTGAAGCTTTCTTT
CASSLQENTEAFF
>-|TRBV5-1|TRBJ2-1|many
TGCGCCAGCAGCGGTGGCAGCCTCAATGAGCAGTTCTTC
CASSGGSLNEQFF
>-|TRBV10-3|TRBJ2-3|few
TGTGCCATCAGTGAAGCAGATACGCAGTATTTT
CAISEADTQYF